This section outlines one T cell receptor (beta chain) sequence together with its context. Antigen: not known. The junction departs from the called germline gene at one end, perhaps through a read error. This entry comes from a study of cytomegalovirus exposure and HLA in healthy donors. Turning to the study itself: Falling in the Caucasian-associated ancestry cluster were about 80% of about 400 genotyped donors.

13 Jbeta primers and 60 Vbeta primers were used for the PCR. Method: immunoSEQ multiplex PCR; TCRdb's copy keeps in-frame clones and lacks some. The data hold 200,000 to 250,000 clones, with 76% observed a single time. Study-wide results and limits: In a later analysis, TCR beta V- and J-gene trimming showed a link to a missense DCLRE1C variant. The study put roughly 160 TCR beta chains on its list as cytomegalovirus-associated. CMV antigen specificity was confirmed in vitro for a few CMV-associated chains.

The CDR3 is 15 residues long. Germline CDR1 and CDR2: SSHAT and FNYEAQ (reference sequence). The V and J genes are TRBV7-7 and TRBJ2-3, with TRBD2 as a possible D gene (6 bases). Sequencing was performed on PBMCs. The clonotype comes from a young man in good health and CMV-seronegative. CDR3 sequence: CASSLGLSATDTQYF. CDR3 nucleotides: TGTGCTAGCAGCTTGGGACTCTCGGCCACAGATACGCAGTATTTT.